This T cell receptor (beta chain) was documented in a study of CD8 T cells in Susac syndrome. Germline assignment: CDR1 LNHNV and CDR2 YYDKDF (reference sequence). Trimming took 1 base from V and 10 from J, leaving 11 bases between them. There are 13 residues in the CDR3. Random-hexamer reverse transcription was applied to roughly 0.5 to 1 ug RNA. TCRdb analysed the immunoSEQ multiplex PCR reads with MiXCR anew, one entry per CDR3 protein. The repertoire holds approximately 120,000 distinct CDR3 sequences, with about 95% as singletons. The chain employs TRBV15 and TRBJ2-1; the D is unclear. Sequences were obtained from CD4+ T cells from PBMCs. The receptor comes from a human donor in good health. The CDR3: CATSRVPSGEQFF. The CDR3 coding sequence is TGTGCCACCAGCAGAGTCCCCTCCGGGGAGCAGTTCTTC.